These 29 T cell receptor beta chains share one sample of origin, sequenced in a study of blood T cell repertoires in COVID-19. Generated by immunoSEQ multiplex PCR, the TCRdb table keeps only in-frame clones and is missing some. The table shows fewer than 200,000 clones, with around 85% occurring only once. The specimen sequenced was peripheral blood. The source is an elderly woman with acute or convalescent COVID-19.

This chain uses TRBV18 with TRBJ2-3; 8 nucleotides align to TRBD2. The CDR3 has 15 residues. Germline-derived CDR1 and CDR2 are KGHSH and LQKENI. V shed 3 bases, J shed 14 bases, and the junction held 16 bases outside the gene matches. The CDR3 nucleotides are TGTGCCAGCTCACCGGCTACGGGAGGGTCCCCGGCTAGGTATTTT. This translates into CASSPATGGSPARYF.

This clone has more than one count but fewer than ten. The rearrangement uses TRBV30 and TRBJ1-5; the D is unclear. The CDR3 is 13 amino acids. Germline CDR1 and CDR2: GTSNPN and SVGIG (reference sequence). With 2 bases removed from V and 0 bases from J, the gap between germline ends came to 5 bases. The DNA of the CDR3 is TGTGCCTGGAGTAGCAATAGCAATCAGCCCCAGCATTTT. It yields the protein CAWSSNSNQPQHF.

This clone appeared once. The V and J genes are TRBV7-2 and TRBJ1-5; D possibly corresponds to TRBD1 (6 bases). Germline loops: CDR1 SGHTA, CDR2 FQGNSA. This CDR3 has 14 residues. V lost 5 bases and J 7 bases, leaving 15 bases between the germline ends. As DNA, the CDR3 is TGTGCCAGCAGCCTCAGGGGAGTCAGACAGCCCCAGCATTTT. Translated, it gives CASSLRGVRQPQHF.

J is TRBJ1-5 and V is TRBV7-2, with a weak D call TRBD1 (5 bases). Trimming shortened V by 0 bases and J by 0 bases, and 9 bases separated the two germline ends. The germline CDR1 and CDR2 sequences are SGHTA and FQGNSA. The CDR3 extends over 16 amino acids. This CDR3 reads CASSLAGRYSNQPQHF. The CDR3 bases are TGTGCCAGCAGCTTAGCGGGGCGCTATAGCAATCAGCCCCAGCATTTT. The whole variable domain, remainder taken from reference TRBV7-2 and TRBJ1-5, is GAGVSQSPSNKVTEKGKDVELRCDPISGHTALYWYRQSLGQGLEFLIYFQGNSAPDKSGLPSDRFSAERTGGSVSTLTIQRTQQEDSAVYLCASSLAGRYSNQPQHFGDGTRLSIL.

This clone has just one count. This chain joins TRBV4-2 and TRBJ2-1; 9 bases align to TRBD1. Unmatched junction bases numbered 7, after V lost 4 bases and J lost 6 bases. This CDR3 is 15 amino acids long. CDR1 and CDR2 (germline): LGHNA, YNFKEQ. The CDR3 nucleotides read TGTGCCAGCAGCCTACTTCGACAGGGGGGCAATGAGCAGTTCTTC. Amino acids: CASSLLRQGGNEQFF.

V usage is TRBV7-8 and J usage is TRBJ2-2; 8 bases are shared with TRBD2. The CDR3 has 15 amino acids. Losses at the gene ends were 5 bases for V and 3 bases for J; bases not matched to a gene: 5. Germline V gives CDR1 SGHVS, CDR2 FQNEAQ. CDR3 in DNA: TGTGCCAGCAGCCCCGGGAGGGAGGACACCGGGGAGCTGTTTTTT. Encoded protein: CASSPGREDTGELFF.

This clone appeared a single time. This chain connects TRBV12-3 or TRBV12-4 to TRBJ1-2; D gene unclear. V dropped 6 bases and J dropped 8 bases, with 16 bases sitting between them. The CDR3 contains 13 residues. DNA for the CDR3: TGTGCCAGCAGAGTTTGGGCTGAGGGCGGCTACACCTTC. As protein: CASRVWAEGGYTF.

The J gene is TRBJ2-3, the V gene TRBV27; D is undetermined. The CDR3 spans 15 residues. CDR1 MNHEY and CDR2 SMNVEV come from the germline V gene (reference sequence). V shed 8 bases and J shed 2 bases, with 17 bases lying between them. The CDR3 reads CASFRHSPYTDTQYF. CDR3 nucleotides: TGTGCCAGCTTCCGCCATAGCCCGTACACAGATACGCAGTATTTT.

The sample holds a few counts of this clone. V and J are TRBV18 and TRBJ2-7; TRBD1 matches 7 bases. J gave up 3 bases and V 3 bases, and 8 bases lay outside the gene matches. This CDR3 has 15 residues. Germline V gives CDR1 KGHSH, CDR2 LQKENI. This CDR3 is CASSPRQGNFYEQYF. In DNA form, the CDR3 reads TGTGCCAGCTCACCCCGACAGGGAAACTTCTACGAGCAGTACTTC.

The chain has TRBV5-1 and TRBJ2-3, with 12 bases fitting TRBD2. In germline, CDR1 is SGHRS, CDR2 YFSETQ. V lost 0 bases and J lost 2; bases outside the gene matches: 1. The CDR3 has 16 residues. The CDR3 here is CASSLGTSGTTDTQYF. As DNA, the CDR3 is TGCGCCAGCAGCTTGGGGACTAGCGGGACCACAGATACGCAGTATTTT.

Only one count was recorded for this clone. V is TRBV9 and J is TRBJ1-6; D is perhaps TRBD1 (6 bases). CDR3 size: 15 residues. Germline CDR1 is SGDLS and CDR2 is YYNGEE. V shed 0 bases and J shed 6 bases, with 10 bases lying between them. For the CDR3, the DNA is TGTGCCAGCAGCGTAGCCGGGGGGCTTAATTCACCCCTCCACTTT. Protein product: CASSVAGGLNSPLHF. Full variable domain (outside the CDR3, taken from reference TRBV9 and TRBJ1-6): DSGVTQTPKHLITATGQRVTLRCSPRSGDLSVYWYQQSLDQGLQFLIQYYNGEERAKGNILERFSAQQFPDLHSELNLSSLELGDSALYFCASSVAGGLNSPLHFGNGTRLTVT.

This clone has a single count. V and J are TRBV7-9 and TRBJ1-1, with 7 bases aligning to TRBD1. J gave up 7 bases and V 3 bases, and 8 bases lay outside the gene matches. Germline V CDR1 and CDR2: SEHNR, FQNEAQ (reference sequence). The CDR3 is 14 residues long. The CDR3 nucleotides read TGTGCCAGCAGCTTGAGGGGGCGGGCTAATGAAGCTTTCTTT. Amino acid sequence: CASSLRGRANEAFF.

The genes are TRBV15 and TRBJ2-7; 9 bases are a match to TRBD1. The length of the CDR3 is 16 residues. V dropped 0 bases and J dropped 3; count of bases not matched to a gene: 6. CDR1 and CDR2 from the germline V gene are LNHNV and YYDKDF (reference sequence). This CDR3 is CATSRESGQGNYEQYF. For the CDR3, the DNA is TGTGCCACCAGCAGAGAATCGGGACAGGGAAACTACGAGCAGTACTTC.

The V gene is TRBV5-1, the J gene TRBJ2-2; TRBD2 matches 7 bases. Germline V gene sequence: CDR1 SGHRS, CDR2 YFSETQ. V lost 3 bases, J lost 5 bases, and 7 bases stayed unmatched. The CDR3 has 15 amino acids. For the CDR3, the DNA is TGCGCCAGCAGCTCCGGACTAGTTCGGACCGGGGAGCTGTTTTTT. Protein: CASSSGLVRTGELFF.

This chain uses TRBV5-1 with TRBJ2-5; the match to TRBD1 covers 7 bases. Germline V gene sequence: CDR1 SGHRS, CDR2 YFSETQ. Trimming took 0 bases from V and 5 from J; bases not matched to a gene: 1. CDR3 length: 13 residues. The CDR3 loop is CASSLGRGETQYF. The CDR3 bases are TGCGCCAGCAGCTTGGGCAGGGGGGAGACCCAGTACTTC.

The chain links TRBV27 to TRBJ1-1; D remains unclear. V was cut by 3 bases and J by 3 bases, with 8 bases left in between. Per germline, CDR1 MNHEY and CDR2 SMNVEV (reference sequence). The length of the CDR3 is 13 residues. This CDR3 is CASSFRRDTEAFF. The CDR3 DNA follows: TGTGCCAGCAGTTTCCGACGGGACACTGAAGCTTTCTTT.

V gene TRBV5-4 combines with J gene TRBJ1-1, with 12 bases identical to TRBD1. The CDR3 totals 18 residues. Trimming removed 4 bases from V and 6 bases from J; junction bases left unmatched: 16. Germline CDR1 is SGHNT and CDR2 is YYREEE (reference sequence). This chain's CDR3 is CASSRGRDRGPQGAEAFF. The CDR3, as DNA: TGTGCCAGCAGCCGAGGCCGGGACAGGGGGCCCCAGGGCGCTGAAGCTTTCTTT.

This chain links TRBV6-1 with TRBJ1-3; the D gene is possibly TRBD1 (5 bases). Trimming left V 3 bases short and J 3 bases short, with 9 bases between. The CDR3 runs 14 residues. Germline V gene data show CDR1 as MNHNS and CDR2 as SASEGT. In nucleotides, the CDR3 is TGTGCCAGCAGTGAGGGGGGAGGTGGAAACACCATATATTTT. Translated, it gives CASSEGGGGNTIYF.

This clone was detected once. This CDR3 reads CASSPGLDTEAFF. The CDR3 nucleotides read TGTGCCAGCTCACCAGGGCTTGATACTGAAGCTTTCTTT. The rearrangement uses TRBV18 and TRBJ1-1; D call uncertain. Trimming took 2 bases from V and 5 from J, leaving 9 bases between them. The CDR3 runs 13 residues. From germline, CDR1 is KGHSH and CDR2 LQKENI.

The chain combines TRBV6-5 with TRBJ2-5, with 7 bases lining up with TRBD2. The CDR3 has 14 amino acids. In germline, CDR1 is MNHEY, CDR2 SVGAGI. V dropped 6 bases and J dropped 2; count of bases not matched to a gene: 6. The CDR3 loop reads CASRALGGQETQYF. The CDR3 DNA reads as TGTGCCAGCAGGGCCCTGGGGGGGCAAGAGACCCAGTACTTC.

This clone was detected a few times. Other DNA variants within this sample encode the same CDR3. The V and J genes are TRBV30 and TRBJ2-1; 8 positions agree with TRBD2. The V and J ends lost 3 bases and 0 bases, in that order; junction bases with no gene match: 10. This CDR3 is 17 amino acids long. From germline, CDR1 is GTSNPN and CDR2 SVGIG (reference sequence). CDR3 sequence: CAWRRLAGGSSYNEQFF. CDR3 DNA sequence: TGTGCCTGGAGGCGGCTAGCGGGTGGGAGCTCCTACAATGAGCAGTTCTTC.

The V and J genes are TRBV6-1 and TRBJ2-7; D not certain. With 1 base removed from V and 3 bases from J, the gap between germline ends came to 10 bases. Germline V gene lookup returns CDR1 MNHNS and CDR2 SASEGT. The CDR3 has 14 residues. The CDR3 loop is CASSEEVRGYEQYF. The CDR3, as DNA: TGTGCCAGCAGTGAAGAGGTCAGAGGCTACGAGCAGTACTTC.

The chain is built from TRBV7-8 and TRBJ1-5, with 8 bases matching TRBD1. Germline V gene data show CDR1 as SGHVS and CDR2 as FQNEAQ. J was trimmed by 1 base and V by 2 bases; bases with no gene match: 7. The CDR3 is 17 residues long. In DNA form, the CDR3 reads TGTGCCAGCAGCTTATCCCACAGGGGGAGAAGCAATCAGCCCCAGCATTTT. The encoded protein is CASSLSHRGRSNQPQHF. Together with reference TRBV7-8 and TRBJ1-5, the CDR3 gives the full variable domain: GAGVSQSPRYKVAKRGQDVALRCDPISGHVSLFWYQQALGQGPEFLTYFQNEAQLDKSGLPSDRFFAERPEGSVSTLKIQRTQQEDSAVYLCASSLSHRGRSNQPQHFGDGTRLSIL.

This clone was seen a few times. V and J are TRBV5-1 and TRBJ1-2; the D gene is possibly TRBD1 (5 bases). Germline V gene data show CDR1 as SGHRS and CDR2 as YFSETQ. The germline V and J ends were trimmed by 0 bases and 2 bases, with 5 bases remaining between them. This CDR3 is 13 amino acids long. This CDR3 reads CASSLEGNYGYTF. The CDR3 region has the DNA TGCGCCAGCAGCTTGGAGGGGAACTATGGCTACACCTTC.

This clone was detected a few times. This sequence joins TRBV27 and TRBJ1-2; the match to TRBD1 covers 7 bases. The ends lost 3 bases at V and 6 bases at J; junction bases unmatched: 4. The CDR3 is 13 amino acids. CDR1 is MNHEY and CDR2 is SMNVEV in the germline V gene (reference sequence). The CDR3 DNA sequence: TGTGCCAGCAGTTTGAGGGGACAGAATGGCTACACCTTC. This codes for CASSLRGQNGYTF.

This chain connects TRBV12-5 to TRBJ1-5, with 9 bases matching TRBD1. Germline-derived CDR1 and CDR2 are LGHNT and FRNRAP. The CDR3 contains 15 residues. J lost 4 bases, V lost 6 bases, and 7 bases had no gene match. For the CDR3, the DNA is TGTGCTAGTGGAAGGACAGGGGCCTTAAATCAGCCCCAGCATTTT. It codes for CASGRTGALNQPQHF.

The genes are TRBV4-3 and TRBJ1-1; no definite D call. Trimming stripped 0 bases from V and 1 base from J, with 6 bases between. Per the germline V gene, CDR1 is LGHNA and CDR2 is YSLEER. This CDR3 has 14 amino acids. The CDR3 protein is CASSQDEGNTEAFF. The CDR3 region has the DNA TGCGCCAGCAGCCAAGATGAGGGGAACACTGAAGCTTTCTTT.

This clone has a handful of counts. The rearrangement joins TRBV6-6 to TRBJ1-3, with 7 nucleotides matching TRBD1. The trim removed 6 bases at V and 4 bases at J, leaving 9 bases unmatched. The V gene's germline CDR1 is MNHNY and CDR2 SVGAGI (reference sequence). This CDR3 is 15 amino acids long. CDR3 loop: CASRPTGDAGNTIYF. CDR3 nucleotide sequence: TGTGCCAGCAGACCCACAGGGGACGCAGGAAACACCATATATTTT.

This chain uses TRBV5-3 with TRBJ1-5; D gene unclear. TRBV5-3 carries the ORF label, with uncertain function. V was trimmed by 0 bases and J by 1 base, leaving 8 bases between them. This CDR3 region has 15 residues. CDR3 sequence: CARSLAGLSNQPQHF. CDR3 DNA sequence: TGTGCCAGAAGCTTGGCAGGTCTGAGCAATCAGCCCCAGCATTTT.